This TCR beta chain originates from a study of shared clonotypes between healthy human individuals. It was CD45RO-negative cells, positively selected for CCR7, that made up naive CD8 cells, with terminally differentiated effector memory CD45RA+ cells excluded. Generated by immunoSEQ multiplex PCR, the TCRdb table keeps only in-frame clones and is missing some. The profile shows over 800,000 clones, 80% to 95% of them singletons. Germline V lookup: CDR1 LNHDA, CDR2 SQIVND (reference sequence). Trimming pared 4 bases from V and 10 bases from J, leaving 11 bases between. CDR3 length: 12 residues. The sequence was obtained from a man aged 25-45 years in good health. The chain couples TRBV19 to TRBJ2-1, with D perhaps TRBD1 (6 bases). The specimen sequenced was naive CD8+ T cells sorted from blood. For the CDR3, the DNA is TGTGCCAGTAGTAAAGGCCAGGGGGAGCAGTTCTTC. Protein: CASSKGQGEQFF.